This T cell receptor beta chain stems from a study of T cell changes during pregnancy in multiple sclerosis. Losses at the gene ends were 4 bases for V and 4 bases for J; bases not matched to a gene: 11. This CDR3 is 17 amino acids long. Germline V lookup: CDR1 SGHDT, CDR2 YYEEEE. Repertoires were generated with immunoSEQ multiplex PCR, while TCRdb's copy carries only in-frame clones and drops some. The sample has 90,000 to 130,000 clones, 80% to 95% seen once. Sample: peripheral blood, taken in the third trimester of pregnancy. The receptor was isolated from a female donor with multiple sclerosis, enrolled in a pregnancy study. The chain is built from TRBV5-6 and TRBJ2-1, with TRBD1 identical over 10 bases. CDR3 region: CASSPSRDRGRYNEQFF. CDR3 sequence (DNA): TGTGCCAGCAGCCCGTCCCGGGACAGGGGCCGGTACAATGAGCAGTTCTTC.